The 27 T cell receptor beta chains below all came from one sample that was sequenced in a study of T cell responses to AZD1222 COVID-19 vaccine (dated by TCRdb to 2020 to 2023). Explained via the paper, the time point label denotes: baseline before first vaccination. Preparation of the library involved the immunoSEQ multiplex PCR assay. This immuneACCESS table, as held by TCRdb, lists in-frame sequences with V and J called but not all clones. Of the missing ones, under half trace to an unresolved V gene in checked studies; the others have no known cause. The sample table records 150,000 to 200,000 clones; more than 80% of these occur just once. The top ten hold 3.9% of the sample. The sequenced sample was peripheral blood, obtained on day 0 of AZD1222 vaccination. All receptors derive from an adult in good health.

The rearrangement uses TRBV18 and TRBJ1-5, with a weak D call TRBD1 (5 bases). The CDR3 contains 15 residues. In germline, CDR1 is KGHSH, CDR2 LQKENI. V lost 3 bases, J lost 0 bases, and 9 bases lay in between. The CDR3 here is CASSPQGNSNQPQHF. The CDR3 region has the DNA TGTGCCAGCTCACCCCAGGGAAATAGCAATCAGCCCCAGCATTTT.

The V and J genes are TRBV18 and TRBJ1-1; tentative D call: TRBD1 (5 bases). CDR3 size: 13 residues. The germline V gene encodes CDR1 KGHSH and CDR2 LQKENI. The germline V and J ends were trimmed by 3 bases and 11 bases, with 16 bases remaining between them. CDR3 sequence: CASSPPTGPGAFF. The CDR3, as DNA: TGTGCCAGCTCACCGCCTACAGGCCCCGGGGCTTTCTTT.

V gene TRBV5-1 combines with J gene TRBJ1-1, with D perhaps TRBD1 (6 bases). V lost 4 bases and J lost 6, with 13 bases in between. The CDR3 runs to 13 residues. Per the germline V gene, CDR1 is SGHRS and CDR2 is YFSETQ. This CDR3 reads CASSGGQGAEAFF. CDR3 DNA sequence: TGCGCCAGCAGCGGGGGCCAGGGCGCTGAAGCTTTCTTT.

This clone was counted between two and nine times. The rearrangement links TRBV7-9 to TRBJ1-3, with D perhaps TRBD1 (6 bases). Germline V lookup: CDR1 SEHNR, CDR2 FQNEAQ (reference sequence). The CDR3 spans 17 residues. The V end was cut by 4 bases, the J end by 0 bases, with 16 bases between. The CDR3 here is CASSSSSWTASGNTIYF. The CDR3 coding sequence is TGTGCCAGCAGCTCTAGCTCTTGGACAGCCTCTGGAAACACCATATATTTT.

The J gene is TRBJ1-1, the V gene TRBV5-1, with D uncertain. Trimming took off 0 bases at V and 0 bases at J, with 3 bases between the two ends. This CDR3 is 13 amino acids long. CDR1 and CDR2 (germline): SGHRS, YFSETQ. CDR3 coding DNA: TGCGCCAGCAGCTTGGCGGTGAACACTGAAGCTTTCTTT. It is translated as CASSLAVNTEAFF. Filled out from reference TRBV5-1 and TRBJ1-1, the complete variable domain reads KAGVTQTPRYLIKTRGQQVTLSCSPISGHRSVSWYQQTPGQGLQFLFEYFSETQRNKGNFPGRFSGRQFSNSRSEMNVSTLELGDSALYLCASSLAVNTEAFFGQGTRLTVV.

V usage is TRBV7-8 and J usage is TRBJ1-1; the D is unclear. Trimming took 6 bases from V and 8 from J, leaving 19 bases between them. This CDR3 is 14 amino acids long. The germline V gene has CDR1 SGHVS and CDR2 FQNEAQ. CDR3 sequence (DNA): TGTGCCAGCAGGCCTATTGGCTCAGGCGGAGAAGCTTTCTTT. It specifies CASRPIGSGGEAFF.

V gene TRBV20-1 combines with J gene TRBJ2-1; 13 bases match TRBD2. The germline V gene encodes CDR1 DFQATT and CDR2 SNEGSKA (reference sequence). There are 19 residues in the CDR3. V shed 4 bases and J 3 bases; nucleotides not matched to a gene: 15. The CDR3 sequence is CSANDGTSGASLIYNEQFF. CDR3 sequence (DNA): TGCAGTGCTAATGATGGGACTAGCGGGGCATCCCTAATCTACAATGAGCAGTTCTTC.

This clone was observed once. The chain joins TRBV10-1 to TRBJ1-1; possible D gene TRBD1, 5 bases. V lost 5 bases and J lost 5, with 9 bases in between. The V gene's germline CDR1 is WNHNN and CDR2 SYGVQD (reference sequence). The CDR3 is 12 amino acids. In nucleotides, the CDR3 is TGCGCCAGCAGTCCAGGGAGAACTGAAGCTTTCTTT. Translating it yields CASSPGRTEAFF.

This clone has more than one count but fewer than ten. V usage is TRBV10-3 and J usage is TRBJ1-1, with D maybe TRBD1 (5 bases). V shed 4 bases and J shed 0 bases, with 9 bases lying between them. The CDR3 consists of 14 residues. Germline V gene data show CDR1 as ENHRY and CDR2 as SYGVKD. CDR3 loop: CAISGPGVNTEAFF. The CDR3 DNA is TGTGCCATCAGTGGCCCGGGGGTGAACACTGAAGCTTTCTTT.

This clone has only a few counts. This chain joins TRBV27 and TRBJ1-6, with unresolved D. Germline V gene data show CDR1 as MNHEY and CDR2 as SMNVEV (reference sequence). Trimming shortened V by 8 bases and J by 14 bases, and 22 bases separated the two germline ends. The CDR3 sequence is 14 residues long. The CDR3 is CASPPGPLFRTLHF. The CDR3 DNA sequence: TGTGCCAGCCCGCCGGGTCCGCTTTTTAGGACCCTCCACTTT.

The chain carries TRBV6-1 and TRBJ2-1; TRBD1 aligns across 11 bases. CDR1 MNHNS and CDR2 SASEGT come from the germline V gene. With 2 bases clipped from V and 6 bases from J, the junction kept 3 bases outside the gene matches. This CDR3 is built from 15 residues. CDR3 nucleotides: TGTGCCAGCAGTGAACGGGACAGGGGGGGCAATGAGCAGTTCTTC. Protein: CASSERDRGGNEQFF.

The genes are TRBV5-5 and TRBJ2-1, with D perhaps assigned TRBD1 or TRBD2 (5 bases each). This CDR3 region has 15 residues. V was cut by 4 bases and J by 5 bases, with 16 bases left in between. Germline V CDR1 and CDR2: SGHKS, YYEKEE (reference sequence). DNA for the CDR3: TGTGCCAGCAGCCAAGCACGGGGCGCGAACAATGAGCAGTTCTTC. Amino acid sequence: CASSQARGANNEQFF.

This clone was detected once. CDR3 amino acids: CASQSGSNQPQHF. The CDR3 DNA follows: TGTGCCAGTCAATCTGGGAGCAATCAGCCCCAGCATTTT. The chain is built from TRBV19 and TRBJ1-5; no reliable D call. The V gene's germline CDR1 is LNHDA and CDR2 SQIVND (reference sequence). The CDR3 totals 13 residues. Trimming took 8 bases from V and 1 from J, leaving 9 bases between them.

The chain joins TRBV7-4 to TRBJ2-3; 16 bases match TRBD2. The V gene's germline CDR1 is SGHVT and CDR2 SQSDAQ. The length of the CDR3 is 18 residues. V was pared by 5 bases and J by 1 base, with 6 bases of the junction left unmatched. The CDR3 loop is CASSAGLAGGPRTDTQYF. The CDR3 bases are TGTGCCAGCAGCGCGGGACTAGCGGGAGGGCCCCGCACAGATACGCAGTATTTT.

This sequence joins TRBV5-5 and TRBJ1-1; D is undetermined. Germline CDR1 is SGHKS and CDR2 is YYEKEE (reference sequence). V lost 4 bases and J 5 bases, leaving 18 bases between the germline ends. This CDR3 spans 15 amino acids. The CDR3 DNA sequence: TGTGCCAGCAGCCCTTCTGTCAGTACCCGAACTGAAGCTTTCTTT. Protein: CASSPSVSTRTEAFF.

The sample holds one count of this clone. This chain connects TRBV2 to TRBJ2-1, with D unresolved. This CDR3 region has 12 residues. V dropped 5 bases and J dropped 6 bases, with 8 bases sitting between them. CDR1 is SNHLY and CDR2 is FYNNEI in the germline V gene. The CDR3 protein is CASSPDFNEQFF. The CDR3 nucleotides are TGTGCCAGCAGTCCAGATTTCAATGAGCAGTTCTTC.

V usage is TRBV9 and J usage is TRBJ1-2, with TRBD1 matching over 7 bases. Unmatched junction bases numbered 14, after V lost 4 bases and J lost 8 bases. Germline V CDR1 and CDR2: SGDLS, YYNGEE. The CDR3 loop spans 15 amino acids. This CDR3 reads CASSWDSSNGSGYTF. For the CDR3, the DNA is TGTGCCAGCAGCTGGGACAGCTCAAACGGGAGCGGCTACACCTTC.

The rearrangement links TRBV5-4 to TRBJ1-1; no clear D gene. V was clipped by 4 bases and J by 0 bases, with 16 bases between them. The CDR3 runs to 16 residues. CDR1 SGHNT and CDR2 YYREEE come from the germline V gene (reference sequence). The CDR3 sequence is CASSPREDVVNTEAFF. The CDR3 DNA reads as TGTGCCAGCAGCCCCCGGGAGGACGTCGTGAACACTGAAGCTTTCTTT.

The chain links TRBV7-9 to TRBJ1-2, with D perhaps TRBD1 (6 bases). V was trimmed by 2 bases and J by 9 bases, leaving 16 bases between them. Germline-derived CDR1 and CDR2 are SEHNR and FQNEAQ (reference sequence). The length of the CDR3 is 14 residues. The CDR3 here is CASSLPTGIGSYTF. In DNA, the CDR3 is TGTGCCAGCAGCTTACCCACAGGGATCGGAAGCTACACCTTC. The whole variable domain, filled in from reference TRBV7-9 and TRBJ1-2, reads DTGVSQNPRHKITKRGQNVTFRCDPISEHNRLYWYRQTLGQGPEFLTYFQNEAQLEKSRLLSDRFSAERPKGSFSTLEIQRTEQGDSAMYLCASSLPTGIGSYTFGSGTRLTVV.

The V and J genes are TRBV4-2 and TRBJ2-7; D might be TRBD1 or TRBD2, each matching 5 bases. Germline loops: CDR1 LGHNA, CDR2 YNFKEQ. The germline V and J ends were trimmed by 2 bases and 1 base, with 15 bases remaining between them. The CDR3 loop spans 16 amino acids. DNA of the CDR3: TGTGCCAGCAGCCAAAGGGACGGAGACTATTCCTACGAGCAGTACTTC. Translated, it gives CASSQRDGDYSYEQYF.

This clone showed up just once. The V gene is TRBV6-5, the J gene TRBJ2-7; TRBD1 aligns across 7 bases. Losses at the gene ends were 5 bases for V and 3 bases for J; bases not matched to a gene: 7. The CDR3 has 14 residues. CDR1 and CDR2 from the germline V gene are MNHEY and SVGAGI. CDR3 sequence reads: CASSIRDRNYEQYF. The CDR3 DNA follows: TGTGCCAGCAGTATCAGGGACAGAAACTACGAGCAGTACTTC.

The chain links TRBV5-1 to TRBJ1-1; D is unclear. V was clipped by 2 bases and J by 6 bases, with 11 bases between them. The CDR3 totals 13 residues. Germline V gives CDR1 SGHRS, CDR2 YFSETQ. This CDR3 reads CASSLEPNAEAFF. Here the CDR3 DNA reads TGCGCCAGCAGCTTAGAGCCCAACGCTGAAGCTTTCTTT.

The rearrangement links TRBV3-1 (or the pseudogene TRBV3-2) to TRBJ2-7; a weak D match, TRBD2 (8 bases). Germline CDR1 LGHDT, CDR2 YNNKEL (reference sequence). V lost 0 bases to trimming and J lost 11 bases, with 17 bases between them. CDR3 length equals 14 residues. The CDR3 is CASSQDVISGTEYF. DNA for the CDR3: TGTGCCAGCAGCCAAGACGTAATTAGCGGGACAGAGTACTTC.

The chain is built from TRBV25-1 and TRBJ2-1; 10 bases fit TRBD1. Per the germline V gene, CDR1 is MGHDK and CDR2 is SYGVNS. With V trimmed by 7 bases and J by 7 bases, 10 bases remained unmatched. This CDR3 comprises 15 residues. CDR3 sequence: CASTTDRGLSNEQFF. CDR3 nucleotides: TGTGCCAGCACCACCGACAGGGGGCTTAGTAATGAGCAGTTCTTC.

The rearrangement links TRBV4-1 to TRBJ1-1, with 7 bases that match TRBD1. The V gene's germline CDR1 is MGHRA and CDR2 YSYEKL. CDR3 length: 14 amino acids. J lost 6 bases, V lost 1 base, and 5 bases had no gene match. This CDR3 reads CASSQVGDSSEAFF. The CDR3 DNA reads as TGCGCCAGCAGCCAAGTGGGGGACAGCTCTGAAGCTTTCTTT.

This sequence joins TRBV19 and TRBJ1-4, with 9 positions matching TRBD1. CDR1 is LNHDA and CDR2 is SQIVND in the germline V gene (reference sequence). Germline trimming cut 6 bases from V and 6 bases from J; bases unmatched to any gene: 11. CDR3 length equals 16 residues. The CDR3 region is CASRLGGTGLDEKLFF. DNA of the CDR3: TGTGCCAGTAGATTGGGGGGGACAGGGTTGGATGAAAAACTGTTTTTT.

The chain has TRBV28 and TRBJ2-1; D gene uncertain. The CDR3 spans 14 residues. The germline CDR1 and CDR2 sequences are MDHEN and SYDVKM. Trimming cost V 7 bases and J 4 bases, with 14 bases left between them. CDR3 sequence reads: CASKAHSTYNEQFF. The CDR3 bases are TGTGCCAGCAAGGCCCACTCAACGTACAATGAGCAGTTCTTC.